The present entry profiles one TCR beta chain with its context. Its antigen is not identified. This sample is drawn from a study of beta chain features in type 1 diabetes. Across the whole study: When patients were set against healthy donors, age, gender and cell yields were similar.

Broader study findings: Patients and controls would be equally affected if PCR favored shorter templates. Significant though moderate, a shortening of TCRB CDR3s appeared in all four CD4+ subsets of Type 1 diabetes patients. Cells that show high TCR expression could be over-represented by cDNA sequencing.

Isolation of CD4+ naive, central memory, regulatory and stem cell-like memory cells was achieved by sorting via CD45RO/CCR7/CD25/CD127/CD95/CD27. The V segment lost 2 bases and the J segment 6 bases; nucleotides outside the gene matches: 2. This CDR3 is built from 14 residues. Germline V gives CDR1 SGHTA, CDR2 FQGNSA. What was sequenced were expressed TCRB transcripts, since all of the isolated RNA had been reverse transcribed. Only in-frame clones appear in the TCRdb table, and some are missing; sequencing was by immunoSEQ multiplex PCR. The sample holds a few hundred thousand clones; over 12% are singletons and the top ten take less than 0.02%.

This receptor was obtained from a young man with type 1 diabetes. Sequenced material: naive CD4+ T cells from blood. The gene calls are TRBV7-2 and TRBJ2-3; 10 bases are a match to TRBD2. The CDR3 region is CASSLPAGGDTQYF. The CDR3 bases are TGTGCCAGCAGCTTACCAGCGGGGGGGGATACGCAGTATTTT.